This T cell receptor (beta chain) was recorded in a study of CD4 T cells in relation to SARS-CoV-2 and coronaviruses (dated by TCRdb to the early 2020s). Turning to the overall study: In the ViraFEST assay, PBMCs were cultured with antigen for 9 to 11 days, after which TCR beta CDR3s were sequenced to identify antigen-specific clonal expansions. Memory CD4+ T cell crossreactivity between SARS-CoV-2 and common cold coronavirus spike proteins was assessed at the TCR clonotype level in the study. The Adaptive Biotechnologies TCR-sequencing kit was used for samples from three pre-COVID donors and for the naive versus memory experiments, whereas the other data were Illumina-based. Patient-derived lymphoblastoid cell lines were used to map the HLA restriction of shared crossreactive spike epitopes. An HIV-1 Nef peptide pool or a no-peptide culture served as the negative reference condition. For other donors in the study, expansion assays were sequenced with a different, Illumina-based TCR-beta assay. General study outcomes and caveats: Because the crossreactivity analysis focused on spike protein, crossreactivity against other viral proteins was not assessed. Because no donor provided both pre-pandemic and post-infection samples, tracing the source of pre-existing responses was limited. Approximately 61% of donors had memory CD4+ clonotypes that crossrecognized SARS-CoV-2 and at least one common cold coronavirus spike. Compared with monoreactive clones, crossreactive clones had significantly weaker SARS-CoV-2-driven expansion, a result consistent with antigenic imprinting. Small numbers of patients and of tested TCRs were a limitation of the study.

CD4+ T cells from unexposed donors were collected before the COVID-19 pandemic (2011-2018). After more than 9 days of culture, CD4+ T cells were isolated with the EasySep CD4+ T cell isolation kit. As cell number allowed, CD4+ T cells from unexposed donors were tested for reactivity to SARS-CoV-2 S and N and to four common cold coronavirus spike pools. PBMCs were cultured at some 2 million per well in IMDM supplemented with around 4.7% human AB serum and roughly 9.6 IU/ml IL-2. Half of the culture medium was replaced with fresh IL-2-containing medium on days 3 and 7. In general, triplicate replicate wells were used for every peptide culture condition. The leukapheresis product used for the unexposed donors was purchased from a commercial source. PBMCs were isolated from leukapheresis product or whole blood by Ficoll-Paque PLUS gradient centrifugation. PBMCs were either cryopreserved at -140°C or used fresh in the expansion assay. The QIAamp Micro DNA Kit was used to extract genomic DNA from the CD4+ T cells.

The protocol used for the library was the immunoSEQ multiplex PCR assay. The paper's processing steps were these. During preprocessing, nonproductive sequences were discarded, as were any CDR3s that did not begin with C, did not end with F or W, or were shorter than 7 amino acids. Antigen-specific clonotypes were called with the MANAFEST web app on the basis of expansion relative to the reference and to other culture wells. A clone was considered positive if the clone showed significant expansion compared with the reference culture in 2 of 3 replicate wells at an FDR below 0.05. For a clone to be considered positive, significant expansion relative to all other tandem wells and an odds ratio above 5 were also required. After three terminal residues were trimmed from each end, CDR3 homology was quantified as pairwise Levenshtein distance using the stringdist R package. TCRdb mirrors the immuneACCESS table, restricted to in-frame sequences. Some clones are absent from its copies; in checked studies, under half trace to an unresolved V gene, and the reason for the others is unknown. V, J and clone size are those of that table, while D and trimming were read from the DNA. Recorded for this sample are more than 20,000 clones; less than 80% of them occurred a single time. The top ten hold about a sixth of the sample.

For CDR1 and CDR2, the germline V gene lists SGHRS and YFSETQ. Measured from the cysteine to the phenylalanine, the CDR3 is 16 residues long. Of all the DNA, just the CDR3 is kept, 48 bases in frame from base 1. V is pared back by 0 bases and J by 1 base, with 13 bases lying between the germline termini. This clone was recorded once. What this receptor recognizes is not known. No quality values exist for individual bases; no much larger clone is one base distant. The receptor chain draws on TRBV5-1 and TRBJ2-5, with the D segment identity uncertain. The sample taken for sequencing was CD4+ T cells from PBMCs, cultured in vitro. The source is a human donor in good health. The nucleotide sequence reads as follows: TGCGCCAGCAGCTTGGCCGTAGGGCCGCCCCAAGAGACCCAGTACTTC. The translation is CASSLAVGPPQETQYF.